These 8 T cell receptor beta chains share one sample of origin, sequenced in a study of tumor-infiltrating lymphocytes in primary liver carcinoma listed by TCRdb under 2017. Sequenced on an Illumina HiSeq 2500. A constant-region primer and ProtoScript II reverse transcriptase were used to reverse-transcribe TCRbeta-specific cDNA from about 0.55 ug total RNA. The TCRbeta libraries were prepared through three rounds of nested multiplex PCR following a slightly modified ARM-PCR procedure. The first two PCR rounds used multiplex TRBV1-TRBV30 forward primers with a Cbeta reverse primer, each for about 10 cycles. The public sequencing data were trimmed at Q25 with fastp and processed into clonotypes with MiXCR by TCRdb, which kept only in-frame beta chains. Each CDR3 protein gets just one entry, which takes the most common genes and DNA from the rows behind it. This sample lists roughly 50,000 distinct CDR3 sequences; over 70% were detected once. The ten biggest clones cover 25% of the sample.

Without any cell sorting, total RNA and DNA were extracted together from around 20-30 mg of bulk tissue using the AllPrep DNA/RNA mini kit. The sequenced material came from liver tumor tissue from sampling region 2. The intended sense of this specimen's cell subset or site label: tumor region T2, inferior pole. The receptors were gathered from a man aged 40-49 years with primary liver carcinoma and hepatitis B virus infection.

For this clonotype: One end of the junction varies from germline; a read error may be responsible. This chain connects TRBV11-2 to TRBJ2-7; D is unresolved. The CDR3 length is 12 residues. CDR1 is SGHAT and CDR2 is FQNNGV in the germline V gene. The CDR3, as DNA: TGTGCTAGCAGCCCCCCCGGACGGGAGCAGTACTTC. Translating it yields CASSPPGREQYF.

A word on this clonotype: Germline and junction disagree at one end, which may indicate a read error. The rearrangement uses TRBV11-2 and TRBJ2-5; D might be TRBD1 (6 bases). The CDR3 is 17 residues long. Per the germline V gene, CDR1 is SGHAT and CDR2 is FQNNGV. The CDR3 here is CASSLVIGGSRQETQYF. CDR3 DNA: TGTGCCAGCAGCTTAGTCATTGGGGGCAGTCGGCAAGAAACCCAGTACTTT.

Of note for this clonotype: Germline is not matched at one junction end, which may reflect a read error. This chain connects TRBV4-1 to TRBJ1-2; TRBD1 is a possible D gene (5 bases). The CDR3 length is 13 residues. Germline CDR1 reads MGHRA; CDR2 reads YSYEKL. The CDR3: CSSSETANYEYTF. The CDR3 bases are TGCTCCAGCAGCGAGACAGCTAACTATGAGTACACCTTC.

This clonotype was observed once. J is TRBJ2-7 and V is TRBV29-1; D unresolved. The germline gives CDR1 SQVTM, CDR2 ANQGSEA. CDR3 length: 12 residues. V shed 7 bases and J shed 13 bases, with 23 bases lying between them. CDR3 bases: TGCAGCGCCAAAGGCAACTCCTACGTGCAATACTTC. Translated: CSAKGNSYVQYF.

A word on this clonotype: This may be a read error: a much more frequent sequence differs by one nucleotide. J is TRBJ2-1 and V is TRBV28; TRBD1 matches 8 bases. The V gene end was trimmed by 7 bases and the J gene end by 8 bases; junction bases not matched to a gene: 7. CDR1 is MDHEN and CDR2 is SYDVKM in the germline V gene. This CDR3 has 13 amino acids. CDR3 loop: CASTPDRDDEQFF. Here the CDR3 DNA reads TGTGCCAGCACTCCGGACAGGGACGATGAGCAGTTCTTC.

This rearrangement joins TRBV18 to TRBJ2-7, with D perhaps given as TRBD1 or TRBD2 (5 bases each). The CDR3 has 12 residues. Looked up from germline, CDR1 is KGHSH and CDR2 is LQKENI. The V end was cut by 3 bases, the J end by 3 bases, with 6 bases between. DNA for the CDR3: TGTGCCAGCTCACCGGGGGTCTACGAGCAGTACTTC. It codes for CASSPGVYEQYF.

Details on this clonotype: Its ends do not fully match the called genes, so a read error is possible. The chain combines TRBV10-3 with TRBJ2-1; 9 bases line up with TRBD2. Germline V gene data show CDR1 as ENHRY and CDR2 as SYGVKD. The CDR3 is made up of 16 amino acids. The CDR3 nucleotides read TGTGTCATCAGTGAGTCGCTTCGCGGGAGGGATGTCGAGCAGTTCTTC. Translated, it gives CVISESLRGRDVEQFF.

Many counts were recorded for this clonotype. The CDR3 loop is CASSLTGKTYEQYF. For the CDR3, the DNA is TGTGCCAGCAGTCTAACAGGGAAAACCTACGAGCAGTACTTC. The chain is built from TRBV5-5 and TRBJ2-7, with TRBD1 as a possible D gene (6 bases). The CDR3 runs 14 residues. V gave up 5 bases and J gave up 2 bases, with 14 bases separating them. The germline gives CDR1 SGHKS, CDR2 YYEKEE (reference sequence).